A selection of T cell receptor beta chains follows, all from one sample in a study of blood T cell repertoires in COVID-19. Sequenced by immunoSEQ multiplex PCR; TCRdb stores in-frame clones only, minus some. This table holds around 500,000 clones, approximately 83% found once. The sequenced material came from peripheral blood. The receptors were gathered from a human donor in a cohort sampled during active COVID-19. Each CDR3 is given with its conserved first and last residue.

v_call cdr3_length cdr3_aa
TRBV9 16 CASSVAGQGVNYGYTF
TRBV3-1/TRBV3-2 15 CASSLRDNPGNTIYF
TRBV11-2 13 CASSLVRGRAQVF
TRBV5-4 15 CASSWASGSIDTQYF
TRBV5-8 13 CASSPRGPTKQYF
TRBV4-1 15 CASSQLGTVQETQYF
TRBV7-2 19 CASSFPKNGTDKRTDTQYF
TRBV4-1 15 CASSQDRGINTEAFF
TRBV7-9 16 CASSLGEPGTVYGYTF
TRBV3-1/TRBV3-2 13 CASSQRRGAEAFF
TRBV29-1 14 CSVVSQGIGTEAFF
TRBV12-3/TRBV12-4 12 CASSRGLAEQYF
TRBV21-1 17 CASSKAPLAGSYNEQFF
TRBV12-3/TRBV12-4 12 CASSSGIYGYTF
TRBV19 15 CASSIRGSGTDTQYF
TRBV18 16 CASSQEGRPSGSPLHF
TRBV30 13 CAWSGQGDTEAFF
TRBV30 15 CAWSLGDRVNQPQHF
TRBV7-2 15 CASSSRRGTNEKLFF
TRBV30 17 CAWSAGTPGTYTDTQYF
TRBV18 13 CASSLRSRHEQYF
TRBV9 14 CASSFTPGKDEAFF
TRBV28 15 CASSWAGGPQDEQYF
TRBV7-3 16 CASSLVAETGTGELFF
TRBV5-6 13 CASSLAGNYGYTF
TRBV20-1 11 CSARYGGEQFF
TRBV9 16 CASSVGALAPSYEQYF
TRBV6-5 15 CASRDDRQGGYEQYF
TRBV27 16 CASYGGTSGIGYEQYF
TRBV19 15 CASRTSGLRKETQYF
TRBV7-9 15 CASSRIGQSNSPLHF
TRBV11-2 14 CASSLAGQGRGYTF